The 9 T cell receptor beta chains presented below share a single source sample, sequenced in a study of regulatory T cells in long-lasting Graves disease. Time point meaning: newly diagnosed GD, antithyroid drugs for less than 3 months. Generation of the TCR library employed RNA extracted from PBMCs. Relying on iRepertoire HTBI primers and Arm-PCR of CDR3 regions, the team built TCR beta libraries. TCRdb passed the multiplex PCR reads through MiXCR, listing each CDR3 protein once. The repertoire consists of some 230,000 distinct CDR3 sequences, with around 18% occurring once and the leading ten covering roughly a fifth. The sequencing used peripheral blood mononuclear cells (PBMCs), collected at new diagnosis, from a patient treated with antithyroid drugs. The receptors were sampled from a female donor with Graves disease.

There are many counts of this clonotype. The J gene is TRBJ2-1, the V gene TRBV7-8; D is ambiguous. With 1 base removed from V and 0 bases from J, the gap between germline ends came to 10 bases. The CDR3 sequence is 16 residues long. CDR1 is SGHVS, CDR2 FQNEAQ, per germline. The CDR3 here is CASSLGARRSYNEQFF. In DNA, the CDR3 is TGTGCCAGCAGCTTAGGGGCCCGTCGCTCCTACAATGAGCAGTTCTTC.

To note about this clonotype: One base away lies a much larger clone, so this may be a sequencing read error. The V and J genes are TRBV11-2 and TRBJ1-6; D is undetermined. Germline CDR1 is SGHAT and CDR2 is FQNNGV. The CDR3 extends over 14 amino acids. In DNA form, the CDR3 reads TGTGACAGCAGCGTAGAAGTGCTCAATTCACCCCTCCACTTT. This sequence encodes CDSSVEVLNSPLHF.

In its sample, this clonotype was seen a few times. The chain carries TRBV20-1 and TRBJ2-3; D not resolved. Trimming removed 4 bases at V and 4 bases at J, with 3 bases between. The germline gives CDR1 DFQATT, CDR2 SNEGSKA (reference sequence). The CDR3 runs to 10 residues. The CDR3 loop is CSATADTQYF. CDR3 coding DNA: TGCAGTGCTACGGCAGATACGCAGTATTTT.

This chain uses TRBV11-3 with TRBJ1-1; TRBD1 agrees at 7 bases. V shed 5 bases and J 5 bases; nucleotides not matched to a gene: 5. The CDR3 consists of 13 residues. The germline CDR1 and CDR2 sequences are SGHNT and YENEEA. CDR3 in amino acids: CASSAGGETEAFF. CDR3 bases: TGTGCCAGCAGCGCAGGGGGGGAGACTGAAGCTTTCTTT. Complete variable domain (other parts from reference TRBV11-3 and TRBJ1-1): EAGVVQSPRYKIIEKKQPVAFWCNPISGHNTLYWYLQNLGQGPELLIRYENEEAVDDSQLPKDRFSAERLKGVDSTLKIQPAELGDSAVYLCASSAGGETEAFFGQGTRLTVV.

This clonotype was seen repeatedly, ten times or more. The chain carries TRBV10-2 and TRBJ2-1; 12 nucleotides align to TRBD2. Germline CDR1 and CDR2: WSHSY and SAAADI. Unmatched junction bases numbered 7, after V lost 10 bases and J lost 6 bases. The CDR3 spans 14 residues. CDR3 DNA: TGCGCCACTCTACTAGCGGGAGGAGGCAATGAGCAGTTCTTC. Protein: CATLLAGGGNEQFF.

There are many counts of this clonotype. V usage is TRBV12-3 or TRBV12-4 and J usage is TRBJ1-3; D is uncertain. Deletions cut 3 bases from V and 0 bases from J, with 12 bases between. The CDR3 is made up of 16 amino acids. The CDR3 sequence: CASSLFRPSSGNTIYF. The DNA for the CDR3 is TGTGCCAGCAGTTTGTTCAGACCCAGCTCTGGAAACACCATATATTTT.

This clonotype was observed many times. The J gene is TRBJ2-5, the V gene TRBV14; D is unclear. Trimming shortened V by 8 bases and J by 2 bases, and 12 bases separated the two germline ends. CDR1 SGHDN and CDR2 FVKESK come from the germline V gene. CDR3 length equals 13 residues. The CDR3: CASGMKVQETQYF. In DNA form, the CDR3 reads TGTGCCAGCGGCATGAAGGTACAAGAGACCCAGTACTTC.

The chain carries TRBV6-1 and TRBJ2-3; 10 bases are shared with TRBD2. V was clipped by 5 bases and J by 2 bases; unmatched bases: 4. Germline lookup yields CDR1 MNHNS and CDR2 SASEGT. This CDR3 contains 15 residues. CDR3 coding DNA: TGTGCCAGCAGTCTAGCGGGGGCCCCCACAGATACGCAGTATTTT. It translates to CASSLAGAPTDTQYF.

Ten or more counts support this clonotype. The chain couples TRBV18 to TRBJ1-2; D is perhaps TRBD1 (6 bases). The CDR3 is 16 amino acids. Germline V gene sequence: CDR1 KGHSH, CDR2 LQKENI. V dropped 2 bases and J dropped 2 bases, with 15 bases sitting between them. The CDR3 DNA reads TGTGCCAGCTCACCAGTCTCCACACAGGGCAACTATGGCTACACCTTC. As protein: CASSPVSTQGNYGYTF. The full variable domain, with the rest looked up from reference TRBV18 and TRBJ1-2, is NAGVMQNPRHLVRRRGQEARLRCSPMKGHSHVYWYRQLPEEGLKFMVYLQKENIIDESGMPKERFSAEFPKEGPSILRIQQVVRGDSAAYFCASSPVSTQGNYGYTFGSGTRLTVV.